The 11 T cell receptor beta chains reported below all come from one sample, sequenced in a study of T cells of healthy individuals. TCRdb reanalysed the 5' RACE reads using MiXCR and keeps one entry per CDR3 protein. This repertoire shows approximately 100,000 distinct CDR3 sequences, approximately 15% found once; its top ten account for approximately 6%. Every receptor here comes from a human donor in good health.

Details on this clonotype: It may be a read error: a sequence one base away is much more abundant. The conserved phenylalanine or tryptophan is not found at the CDR3 terminus, so this likely reflects a read error. The V call is TRBV5-6, the J call TRBJ2-6; D not resolved. This CDR3 comprises 17 residues. The germline CDR1 and CDR2 sequences are SGHDT and YYEEEE. V lost 3 bases and J 3 bases, leaving 16 bases between the germline ends. This CDR3 is CASSSILLRFGANVLTY. DNA of the CDR3: TGTGCCAGCAGCTCCATACTATTAAGGTTTGGGGCCAACGTCCTGACTTAC.

This clonotype was counted ten times or more. The CDR3: CSASAVYDEQYF. In DNA form, the CDR3 reads TGCAGTGCTAGCGCGGTCTACGACGAGCAGTACTTC. This chain uses TRBV20-1 with TRBJ2-7; D is unresolved. CDR1 and CDR2 from the germline V gene are DFQATT and SNEGSKA (reference sequence). CDR3 size: 12 residues. V was cut by 3 bases and J by 5 bases, with 11 bases left in between.

Only a few counts were recorded for this clonotype. V gene TRBV4-3 combines with J gene TRBJ2-2; D gene unclear. CDR3 size: 12 residues. V lost 2 bases to trimming and J lost 7 bases, with 5 bases between them. The germline CDR1 and CDR2 sequences are LGHNA and YSLEER. In DNA form, the CDR3 reads TGCGCCAGCAGCCAATCCGTCGGGGAGCTGTTTTTT. Its protein is CASSQSVGELFF.

There are a few counts of this clonotype. V usage is TRBV11-2 and J usage is TRBJ2-1, with TRBD2 identical over 12 bases. The trim removed 4 bases at V and 5 bases at J, leaving 3 bases unmatched. CDR3 length: 15 residues. Germline assignment: CDR1 SGHAT and CDR2 FQNNGV. The CDR3 DNA is TGTGCCAGCAGCTCACGGACTAGCGGGGACAATGAGCAGTTCTTC. It codes for CASSSRTSGDNEQFF.

This chain connects TRBV4-2 to TRBJ1-5; 9 bases align to TRBD1. The CDR3 is made up of 17 amino acids. The V gene end was trimmed by 4 bases and the J gene end by 4 bases; junction bases not matched to a gene: 11. The germline V gene has CDR1 LGHNA and CDR2 YNFKEQ. The DNA for the CDR3 is TGTGCCAGCAGCCTATACCCCCCGGACAGGGGAAATCAGCCCCAGCATTTT. Its protein product is CASSLYPPDRGNQPQHF.

This clonotype appeared a few times. The chain uses TRBV20-1 and TRBJ2-3, with TRBD1 matching 8 bases. The junction had 10 bases not matched to a gene; V was cut back by 5 bases and J by 3 bases. This CDR3 has 15 amino acids. Germline CDR1 DFQATT, CDR2 SNEGSKA (reference sequence). Here the CDR3 DNA reads TGCAGTGCTCAAACAGGGGGATACCTGACAGATACGCAGTATTTT. Its translation: CSAQTGGYLTDTQYF.

This clonotype has only a few counts. This chain uses TRBV7-2 with TRBJ2-2; 8 bases map to TRBD1. Germline values: CDR1 SGHTA, CDR2 FQGNSA. This CDR3 has 12 amino acids. The trim removed 8 bases at V and 6 bases at J, leaving 2 bases unmatched. CDR3 region: CASGTGAGELFF. Here the CDR3 DNA reads TGTGCCAGCGGGACAGGAGCCGGGGAGCTGTTTTTT. Full variable domain (outside the CDR3, taken from reference TRBV7-2 and TRBJ2-2): GAGVSQSPSNKVTEKGKDVELRCDPISGHTALYWYRQSLGQGLEFLIYFQGNSAPDKSGLPSDRFSAERTGGSVSTLTIQRTQQEDSAVYLCASGTGAGELFFGEGSRLTVL.

Many counts were recorded for this clonotype. The chain uses TRBV7-2 and TRBJ1-6, with 8 bases matching TRBD1. Germline trimming cut 5 bases from V and 10 bases from J; bases unmatched to any gene: 7. Per germline, CDR1 SGHTA and CDR2 FQGNSA. The CDR3 has 14 residues. Written as DNA, the CDR3 is TGTGCCAGCAGCGGTACAGGGGGTAGCTCACCCCTCCACTTT. Residues: CASSGTGGSSPLHF.

This clonotype was detected ten times or more. The J gene is TRBJ2-1, the V gene TRBV20-1; tentatively, D is TRBD2 (6 bases). CDR1 and CDR2 from the germline V gene are DFQATT and SNEGSKA (reference sequence). Trimming removed 3 bases from V and 0 bases from J, with 6 bases in between. The CDR3 covers 13 residues. CDR3 region: CSARTSSYNEQFF. CDR3 in DNA: TGCAGTGCTAGGACTAGCTCCTACAATGAGCAGTTCTTC.

There are many counts of this clonotype. This CDR3 reads CSAPTLYWEQFF. The CDR3 coding sequence is TGCAGTGCCCCAACCCTGTATTGGGAGCAGTTCTTC. The V and J genes are TRBV20-1 and TRBJ2-1, with D uncertain. The CDR3 is 12 residues long. Germline CDR1 and CDR2: DFQATT and SNEGSKA (reference sequence). V was cut by 6 bases and J by 10 bases, with 16 bases left in between.

This chain uses TRBV28 with TRBJ2-1; 7 positions agree with TRBD2. There are 14 residues in the CDR3. The V gene end was trimmed by 5 bases and the J gene end by 7 bases; junction bases not matched to a gene: 8. Germline CDR1 MDHEN, CDR2 SYDVKM. The CDR3, as DNA: TGTGCCAGCAGTCCCCATGGGGGGGTAAATGAGCAGTTCTTC. Amino acid sequence: CASSPHGGVNEQFF.